These T cell receptor beta chains were read from a single sample in a study of T cell changes during pregnancy in multiple sclerosis. Repertoires were generated with immunoSEQ multiplex PCR, while TCRdb's copy carries only in-frame clones and drops some. The sample carries roughly 40,000 clones, 80% to 90% recorded once. The sample consisted of CD4+ T cells from peripheral blood mononuclear cells, taken in the first trimester of pregnancy. The receptors originated from a female donor with multiple sclerosis, enrolled in a pregnancy study. CDR3s include the opening cysteine and the closing phenylalanine or tryptophan. The D gene is left open where the match is weak. Clone size is not always given. Where it is, it says once, few, many or a class for expanded clones.

V	length	D	size	J	DNA	CDR3
TRBV7-8	18	TRBD2	once	TRBJ2-3	TGTGCCAGCAGCACCGCTAGCGGGGGGGGCTTAAGCACAGATACGCAGTATTTT	CASSTASGGGLSTDTQYF
TRBV5-8	13	-	-	TRBJ2-2	TGTGCCAGCAGCTTCCAGAACACCGGGGAGCTGTTTTTT	CASSFQNTGELFF
TRBV6-1	13	-	-	TRBJ1-3	TGTGCCAGCACTACAGTCTCTGGAAACACCATATATTTT	CASTTVSGNTIYF
TRBV2	14	TRBD1	once	TRBJ1-2	TGTGCCAGCAGCGAGACAGGGCCGAGCTATGGCTACACCTTC	CASSETGPSYGYTF
TRBV5-1	16	TRBD1	-	TRBJ1-3	TGCGCCAGCAGCTTAAAATACAGGGGCCCTGGAAACACCATATATTTT	CASSLKYRGPGNTIYF
TRBV4-2	12	-	-	TRBJ2-1	TGTGCCAGCAGTCTAGACTGGGATGAGCAGTTCTTC	CASSLDWDEQFF
TRBV30	13	TRBD1	few	TRBJ1-2	TGTGCCTCGGAGGGACAGGGGTTCTATGGCTACACCTTC	CASEGQGFYGYTF
TRBV27	14	-	once	TRBJ2-7	TGTGCCAGCAGGACGTTAGCGAAAACCTACGAGCAGTACTTC	CASRTLAKTYEQYF
TRBV11-2	14	TRBD1	-	TRBJ1-2	TGTGCCATCCGGAGAACAGGGGCGGAGTATGGCTACACCTTC	CAIRRTGAEYGYTF
TRBV6-6	16	TRBD1	once	TRBJ1-2	TGTGCCAGCAGTTACTCGATGGGACAGGGGGCGTCTGGCTACACCTTC	CASSYSMGQGASGYTF
TRBV19	14	TRBD1	-	TRBJ1-1	TGTGCCAGTAGTCCTCTAGACAGGGAGTCTGAAGCTTTCTTT	CASSPLDRESEAFF
TRBV9	16	TRBD2	-	TRBJ2-1	TGTGCCAGCAGCGTATCCCCTAGCGGCTCCTACAATGAGCAGTTCTTC	CASSVSPSGSYNEQFF
TRBV5-1	16	TRBD2	-	TRBJ2-1	TGCGCCAGCAGCTCGCTAAAAGCGGGGACGTTCAATGAGCAGTTCTTC	CASSSLKAGTFNEQFF
TRBV19	15	TRBD2	-	TRBJ2-3	TGTGCCAGTAGCCCACGGGAGGGATCCACAGATACGCAGTATTTT	CASSPREGSTDTQYF
TRBV5-4	16	TRBD2	-	TRBJ2-1	TGTGCCAGCAGCATAATTAGCGGGAGTTCGGTGGACGAGCAGTTCTTC	CASSIISGSSVDEQFF
TRBV7-8	15	-	few	TRBJ1-6	TGTGCCAGCAGCCGTCAATTCCCGGGGGATTCACCCCTCCACTTT	CASSRQFPGDSPLHF
TRBV6-1	14	-	-	TRBJ1-5	TGTGCCAGCAGTGACCCCGTCCCAGGGCAGCCCCAGCATTTT	CASSDPVPGQPQHF
TRBV5-1	13	-	-	TRBJ2-5	TGCGCCAGCAGCTCCAGGGTGGAGGAGACCCAGTACTTC	CASSSRVEETQYF
TRBV5-1	15	TRBD1	-	TRBJ1-2	TGCGCCAGCAGCTTGGGGACAGGGGACGGCTATGGCTACACCTTC	CASSLGTGDGYGYTF
TRBV7-8	17	TRBD2	-	TRBJ2-1	TGTGCCAGCACTCCCATACGCTGGGCGGGAGGGCCGGATGAGCAGTTCTTC	CASTPIRWAGGPDEQFF
TRBV4-2	18	TRBD1	-	TRBJ1-2	TGTGCCAGCAGCCAAGAGTTGACCGGGACAGGGCTCACTTATGGCTACACCTTC	CASSQELTGTGLTYGYTF
TRBV5-5	15	-	once	TRBJ2-1	TGTGCCAGCAGCTTGGTGGGGGGTCCCTACAATGAGCAGTTCTTC	CASSLVGGPYNEQFF
TRBV29-1	11	-	-	TRBJ1-1	TGCAGCGTTGATGGATGGAGTGAAGCTTTCTTT	CSVDGWSEAFF
TRBV5-1	14	-	-	TRBJ1-3	TGCGCCAGCAGCACGGACGGGGCTGGAAACACCATATATTTT	CASSTDGAGNTIYF
TRBV21-1	16	-	-	TRBJ1-1	TGTGCCAGCAGCAAACCGGGACAGGGGGGGAACACTGAAGCTTTCTTT	CASSKPGQGGNTEAFF
TRBV7-2	14	-	-	TRBJ1-1	TGTGCCAGCAGCTTATACGGTGTCGGCACTGAAGCTTTCTTT	CASSLYGVGTEAFF
TRBV19	15	-	-	TRBJ2-1	TGTGCCAGTAGTAATAAGCGAGACCTGAGAAATGAGCAGTTCTTC	CASSNKRDLRNEQFF
TRBV27	15	-	-	TRBJ2-3	TGTGCCAGCAGTTTAAACCCAGGTCAAGAAGATACGCAGTATTTT	CASSLNPGQEDTQYF
TRBV5-1	13	-	-	TRBJ1-1	TGCGCCAGCAGCTTGGGCAGGGACACTGAAGCTTTCTTT	CASSLGRDTEAFF
TRBV5-6	17	TRBD1	-	TRBJ2-7	TGTGCCAGCAGGTCCCGTATAAGGACAGGAGACAGCTACGAGCAGTACTTC	CASRSRIRTGDSYEQYF
TRBV2	15	-	few	TRBJ1-6	TGTGCCAGCAGTGAGGACAGCTCCTATAATTCACCCCTCCACTTT	CASSEDSSYNSPLHF
TRBV7-2	15	-	-	TRBJ2-2	TGTGCCAGCAGCCGGGACTTGTCGAACACCGGGGAGCTGTTTTTT	CASSRDLSNTGELFF
TRBV6-1	15	TRBD1	-	TRBJ1-4	TGTGCCAGCAGTGAATGGGGGGACAGGGTCGAAAAACTGTTTTTT	CASSEWGDRVEKLFF
TRBV9	13	-	once	TRBJ1-2	TGTGCCAGCAGCGTCGGGGAGGACTATGGCTACACCTTC	CASSVGEDYGYTF
TRBV18	15	TRBD2	-	TRBJ2-3	TGTGCCAGCTCGCCCAATCGGGGGGGGACAGATACGCAGTATTTT	CASSPNRGGTDTQYF
TRBV5-5	17	TRBD2	-	TRBJ2-2	TGTGCCAGCAGCTTGGTCGCGGCTAGCGGGGGTGGCGGGGAGCTGTTTTTT	CASSLVAASGGGGELFF
TRBV7-6	14	-	-	TRBJ2-1	TGTGCCAGCAGAAAGGGGGGGTACTACAATGAGCAGTTCTTC	CASRKGGYYNEQFF
TRBV5-1	13	-	-	TRBJ1-1	TGCGCCAGCAGCTTGCAGGGGAACACTGAAGCTTTCTTT	CASSLQGNTEAFF
TRBV5-6	17	TRBD1	-	TRBJ1-2	TGTGCCAGCAGCTTCTTTGGACAGGGGGCGCGGAGCTATGGCTACACCTTC	CASSFFGQGARSYGYTF
TRBV11-2	12	TRBD2	-	TRBJ2-5	TGTGCCGTTGCGGGGGAGGGACAGACCCAGTACTTC	CAVAGEGQTQYF
TRBV5-5	17	TRBD1	-	TRBJ1-2	TGTGCCAGCAGCTTGGGACCCTCGGGACAGGGGATCTATGGCTACACCTTC	CASSLGPSGQGIYGYTF
TRBV7-3	16	TRBD2	-	TRBJ2-5	TGTGCCAGCAGCTTTGGACTAGCGGGGGGAGGAGAGACCCAGTACTTC	CASSFGLAGGGETQYF
TRBV7-2	13	-	-	TRBJ2-5	TGTGCCAGCAGCTTCAACAGAGCCGAGACCCAGTACTTC	CASSFNRAETQYF
TRBV18	15	TRBD2	-	TRBJ2-3	TGTGCCAGCTCACCACAAGCGGGATCCACAGATACGCAGTATTTT	CASSPQAGSTDTQYF
TRBV6-5	14	-	-	TRBJ1-5	TGTGCCAGCAGTTACGCTGGGCGCAATCAGCCCCAGCATTTT	CASSYAGRNQPQHF
TRBV4-2	13	-	few	TRBJ1-2	TGTGCCAGCAGCCAAGATCTGGCCTATGGCTACACCTTC	CASSQDLAYGYTF
TRBV6-1	14	-	-	TRBJ2-3	TGTGCCAGCAGTCGCGAGTTTAGCACAGATACGCAGTATTTT	CASSREFSTDTQYF
TRBV7-2	13	-	-	TRBJ2-5	TGTGCCAGCAGTTCCCCCCTCCAAGAGACCCAGTACTTC	CASSSPLQETQYF
TRBV4-1	15	TRBD1	-	TRBJ2-5	TGCGCCAGCAGCTTTACCGGGACAGGGAAGGAGACCCAGTACTTC	CASSFTGTGKETQYF
TRBV29-1	15	-	-	TRBJ2-2	TGCAGCGTCGAGAACCGGGACAAATTCACCGGGGAGCTGTTTTTT	CSVENRDKFTGELFF
TRBV7-2	16	TRBD1	-	TRBJ2-1	TGTGCCAGCAGTCTTAGGATAACAGGGGTTAACAATGAGCAGTTCTTC	CASSLRITGVNNEQFF
TRBV18	16	TRBD1	once	TRBJ2-2	TGTGCCAGCTCACCGAGGACAGGGATTGTCGCCGGGGAGCTGTTTTTT	CASSPRTGIVAGELFF
TRBV12-5	15	-	-	TRBJ2-2	TGTGCTAGTGGTTTGGTACAGGGATCGGGCGGGGAGCTGTTTTTT	CASGLVQGSGGELFF
TRBV2	11	-	few	TRBJ1-2	TGTGCCAGCATCCAGAACTATGGCTACACCTTC	CASIQNYGYTF
TRBV6-5	13	-	once	TRBJ1-2	TGTGCCAGCAGAACCAACAGGGCAAGCGGCTACACCTTC	CASRTNRASGYTF
TRBV30	14	TRBD2	few	TRBJ2-2	TGTGCCAGACTAGCGGGAGGGAACACCGGGGAGCTGTTTTTT	CARLAGGNTGELFF
TRBV6-6	14	-	-	TRBJ1-4	TGTGCCAGCAGTTACTCCCGGGATATGGAAAAACTGTTTTTT	CASSYSRDMEKLFF
TRBV7-2	14	TRBD1	-	TRBJ2-5	TGTGCCAGCAGCTCCTACAGGGGGCAGGAGACCCAGTACTTC	CASSSYRGQETQYF
TRBV2	16	TRBD1	once	TRBJ1-6	TGTGCCAGCAGTGCCACTGGGACAGCCAATAATTCACCCCTCCACTTT	CASSATGTANNSPLHF
TRBV4-1	19	TRBD1	once	TRBJ2-7	TGCGCCAGCAGCCAAGAGTCTTCGCCAGGGGGCCTACCCGGGTACGAGCAGTACTTC	CASSQESSPGGLPGYEQYF